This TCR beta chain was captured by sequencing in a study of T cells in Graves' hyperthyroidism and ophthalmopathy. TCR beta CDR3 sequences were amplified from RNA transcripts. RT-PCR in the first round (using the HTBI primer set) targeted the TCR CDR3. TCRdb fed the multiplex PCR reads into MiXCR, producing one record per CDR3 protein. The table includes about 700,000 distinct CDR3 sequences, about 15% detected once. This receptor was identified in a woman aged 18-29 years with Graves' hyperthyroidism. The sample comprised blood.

CDR3 region: CASRNGPYNEQFF. In DNA form, the CDR3 reads TGTGCCAGCAGAAATGGACCTTACAATGAGCAGTTCTTC. The V call is TRBV6-2 or TRBV6-3, the J call TRBJ2-1; D is unclear. There are 13 residues in the CDR3. The germline gives CDR1 MNHEY, CDR2 SVGEGT. V gave up 6 bases and J gave up 4 bases, with 10 bases separating them.